A selection of T cell receptor beta chains follows, all from one sample in a study of blood T cell repertoires in COVID-19. TCRdb keeps only in-frame clones here, not all; method: immunoSEQ multiplex PCR. The sample consists of more than 150,000 clones, 80% to 85% of them appearing once. The sample consisted of peripheral blood. Source of these receptors: a woman aged 25 to 45 with acute or convalescent COVID-19. Both conserved end residues are part of each CDR3. The order of the fields is V gene, D gene, clone size, J gene, CDR3 protein, CDR3 DNA. A D gene is named only where the DNA matches it firmly. The size of a clone is reported for some rows only, either as once, few or many, or as a class for expanded clones.

v_gene: TRBV6-2/TRBV6-3; d_gene: NA; abundance: once; j_gene: TRBJ1-1; CDR3aa: CASSYSDGEGEAFF; CDR3nt: TGTGCCAGCAGTTACTCAGACGGAGAGGGTGAAGCTTTCTTT
v_gene: TRBV29-1; d_gene: TRBD1; abundance: NA; j_gene: TRBJ2-2; CDR3aa: CSVGTGGELFF; CDR3nt: TGCAGCGTCGGGACAGGCGGGGAGCTGTTTTTT
v_gene: TRBV27; d_gene: TRBD1; abundance: few; j_gene: TRBJ1-1; CDR3aa: CASLARTGNAEAFF; CDR3nt: TGTGCCAGTCTTGCCCGGACAGGGAATGCTGAAGCTTTCTTT
v_gene: TRBV11-2; d_gene: TRBD1; abundance: NA; j_gene: TRBJ2-7; CDR3aa: CASSPGQGGFYEQYF; CDR3nt: TGTGCCAGCAGCCCGGGACAGGGAGGCTTCTACGAGCAGTACTTC
v_gene: TRBV28; d_gene: NA; abundance: NA; j_gene: TRBJ2-4; CDR3aa: CASKEEKAGKNIQYF; CDR3nt: TGTGCCAGCAAGGAGGAAAAGGCGGGCAAAAACATTCAGTACTTC
v_gene: TRBV30; d_gene: TRBD1; abundance: NA; j_gene: TRBJ2-1; CDR3aa: CAWSVSTGGARFF; CDR3nt: TGTGCCTGGAGTGTAAGTACAGGGGGCGCAAGGTTCTTC
v_gene: TRBV9; d_gene: NA; abundance: NA; j_gene: TRBJ1-1; CDR3aa: CASSRDGATEAFF; CDR3nt: TGTGCCAGCAGCCGCGACGGAGCCACTGAAGCTTTCTTT
v_gene: TRBV29-1; d_gene: NA; abundance: NA; j_gene: TRBJ2-3; CDR3aa: CSVESDTQYF; CDR3nt: TGCAGCGTTGAATCGGATACGCAGTATTTT
v_gene: TRBV7-2; d_gene: TRBD1; abundance: NA; j_gene: TRBJ2-2; CDR3aa: CASSSDRAIGELFF; CDR3nt: TGTGCCAGCAGCTCGGACAGGGCGATCGGGGAGCTGTTTTTT
v_gene: TRBV6-2/TRBV6-3; d_gene: NA; abundance: NA; j_gene: TRBJ2-7; CDR3aa: CASSQSDKEQYF; CDR3nt: TGTGCCAGCAGCCAATCGGACAAAGAGCAGTACTTC
v_gene: TRBV7-6; d_gene: NA; abundance: NA; j_gene: TRBJ2-1; CDR3aa: CASSLTRLSHNEQFF; CDR3nt: TGTGCCAGCAGCCTGACTAGATTGAGCCACAATGAGCAGTTCTTC
v_gene: TRBV19; d_gene: NA; abundance: once; j_gene: TRBJ2-5; CDR3aa: CASSVSRGARQETQYF; CDR3nt: TGTGCCAGTAGTGTCAGCCGGGGGGCCCGCCAAGAGACCCAGTACTTC
v_gene: TRBV7-2; d_gene: NA; abundance: NA; j_gene: TRBJ1-1; CDR3aa: CASSLGAGATEAFF; CDR3nt: TGTGCCAGCAGCTTAGGGGCAGGGGCGACTGAAGCTTTCTTT
v_gene: TRBV5-1; d_gene: TRBD2; abundance: NA; j_gene: TRBJ2-5; CDR3aa: CASSLVGLGGETQYF; CDR3nt: TGCGCCAGCAGCTTGGTCGGACTAGGAGGGGAGACCCAGTACTTC
v_gene: TRBV7-2; d_gene: TRBD1; abundance: NA; j_gene: TRBJ1-1; CDR3aa: CASSLSTGDLRPNTEAFF; CDR3nt: TGTGCCAGCAGCTTATCAACAGGGGATTTACGGCCGAACACTGAAGCTTTCTTT
v_gene: TRBV9; d_gene: TRBD2; abundance: NA; j_gene: TRBJ2-3; CDR3aa: CASSSSGASTDTQYF; CDR3nt: TGTGCCAGCAGCTCTAGCGGGGCTAGCACAGATACGCAGTATTTT
v_gene: TRBV12-3/TRBV12-4; d_gene: NA; abundance: NA; j_gene: TRBJ2-7; CDR3aa: CASSLGGDYEQYF; CDR3nt: TGTGCCAGCAGTTTAGGCGGGGATTACGAGCAGTACTTC
v_gene: TRBV4-3; d_gene: TRBD2; abundance: NA; j_gene: TRBJ2-3; CDR3aa: CASSQSTSGADTQYF; CDR3nt: TGCGCCAGCAGCCAATCCACTAGCGGGGCAGATACGCAGTATTTT
v_gene: TRBV6-6; d_gene: TRBD1; abundance: NA; j_gene: TRBJ1-5; CDR3aa: CASNPDRARDQPQHF; CDR3nt: TGTGCCAGCAACCCAGACAGGGCAAGAGATCAGCCCCAGCATTTT
v_gene: TRBV30; d_gene: NA; abundance: NA; j_gene: TRBJ2-5; CDR3aa: CAWSGEGTLQETQYF; CDR3nt: TGTGCCTGGAGTGGAGAAGGGACACTCCAAGAGACCCAGTACTTC
v_gene: TRBV6-5; d_gene: TRBD1; abundance: NA; j_gene: TRBJ1-6; CDR3aa: CASSLGPDRVSPLHF; CDR3nt: TGTGCCAGCAGTTTGGGTCCGGACAGGGTTTCACCCCTCCACTTT
v_gene: TRBV28; d_gene: TRBD2; abundance: few; j_gene: TRBJ2-5; CDR3aa: CASNLAGQETQYF; CDR3nt: TGTGCCAGCAATCTAGCGGGGCAAGAGACCCAGTACTTC
v_gene: TRBV9; d_gene: TRBD1; abundance: NA; j_gene: TRBJ1-2; CDR3aa: CASSGDRHGYTF; CDR3nt: TGTGCCAGCAGCGGGGACAGGCATGGCTACACCTTC
v_gene: TRBV4-1; d_gene: NA; abundance: few; j_gene: TRBJ1-1; CDR3aa: CASSLTGLNTEAFF; CDR3nt: TGCGCCAGCAGCCTTACAGGGCTGAACACTGAAGCTTTCTTT
v_gene: TRBV5-1; d_gene: TRBD2; abundance: once; j_gene: TRBJ2-1; CDR3aa: CASSLSLAGENEQFF; CDR3nt: TGCGCCAGCAGCTTGAGTCTAGCGGGGGAGAATGAGCAGTTCTTC
v_gene: TRBV5-8; d_gene: NA; abundance: NA; j_gene: TRBJ2-1; CDR3aa: CASSSPVFF; CDR3nt: TGTGCCAGCAGCTCCCCCGTGTTCTTC
v_gene: TRBV6-4; d_gene: NA; abundance: NA; j_gene: TRBJ2-3; CDR3aa: CASSPLGSTDTQYF; CDR3nt: TGTGCCAGCAGCCCTCTAGGCAGCACAGATACGCAGTATTTT
v_gene: TRBV10-3; d_gene: NA; abundance: NA; j_gene: TRBJ1-5; CDR3aa: CAISESTGIGNQPQHF; CDR3nt: TGTGCCATCAGTGAGTCAACGGGGATTGGCAATCAGCCCCAGCATTTT
v_gene: TRBV4-2; d_gene: TRBD2; abundance: NA; j_gene: TRBJ2-3; CDR3aa: CASSQTPSGGSTDTQYF; CDR3nt: TGTGCCAGCAGCCAGACCCCTAGCGGGGGGTCCACAGATACGCAGTATTTT
v_gene: TRBV11-2; d_gene: TRBD2; abundance: NA; j_gene: TRBJ2-7; CDR3aa: CASNIAGAGEQYF; CDR3nt: TGTGCCAGCAACATAGCGGGAGCCGGGGAGCAGTACTTC
v_gene: TRBV7-9; d_gene: NA; abundance: NA; j_gene: TRBJ2-7; CDR3aa: CASSSSGTRPYEQYF; CDR3nt: TGTGCCAGCAGCTCCTCCGGGACACGTCCCTACGAGCAGTACTTC
v_gene: TRBV24-1; d_gene: NA; abundance: NA; j_gene: TRBJ2-2; CDR3aa: CATQSTGELFF; CDR3nt: TGTGCCACCCAGTCAACCGGGGAGCTGTTTTTT
v_gene: TRBV9; d_gene: TRBD2; abundance: few; j_gene: TRBJ2-1; CDR3aa: CASSERGLGSLNEQFF; CDR3nt: TGTGCCAGCAGCGAGCGGGGACTAGGGTCCCTCAATGAGCAGTTCTTC
v_gene: TRBV7-2; d_gene: TRBD1; abundance: NA; j_gene: TRBJ1-4; CDR3aa: CASSTDRGSNEKLFF; CDR3nt: TGTGCCAGCAGCACCGACAGGGGCTCTAATGAAAAACTGTTTTTT
v_gene: TRBV19; d_gene: NA; abundance: NA; j_gene: TRBJ1-1; CDR3aa: CASSIVGGTEAFF; CDR3nt: TGTGCCAGTAGTATCGTGGGGGGCACTGAAGCTTTCTTT
v_gene: TRBV6-2/TRBV6-3; d_gene: TRBD1; abundance: NA; j_gene: TRBJ1-5; CDR3aa: CASSYPRPGQGLGNQPQHF; CDR3nt: TGTGCCAGCAGTTACCCGAGACCGGGACAGGGGCTCGGCAATCAGCCCCAGCATTTT
v_gene: TRBV24-1; d_gene: NA; abundance: NA; j_gene: TRBJ2-5; CDR3aa: CATSDPQVAGGWRETQYF; CDR3nt: TGTGCCACCAGTGACCCACAGGTGGCCGGGGGATGGAGAGAGACCCAGTACTTC
v_gene: TRBV5-1; d_gene: NA; abundance: NA; j_gene: TRBJ2-1; CDR3aa: CASSFGGEQFF; CDR3nt: TGCGCCAGCAGCTTTGGAGGCGAGCAGTTCTTC
v_gene: TRBV3-1/TRBV3-2; d_gene: NA; abundance: NA; j_gene: TRBJ1-3; CDR3aa: CASSQEGTGGNTIYF; CDR3nt: TGTGCCAGCAGCCAAGAGGGTACAGGGGGAAACACCATATATTTT
v_gene: TRBV30; d_gene: NA; abundance: few; j_gene: TRBJ2-1; CDR3aa: CAWGELDLNEQFF; CDR3nt: TGTGCCTGGGGGGAACTAGATCTCAATGAGCAGTTCTTC
v_gene: TRBV18; d_gene: TRBD1; abundance: NA; j_gene: TRBJ1-1; CDR3aa: CASSPSTGGADEAFF; CDR3nt: TGTGCCAGCTCACCCTCGACAGGGGGCGCCGATGAAGCTTTCTTT
v_gene: TRBV5-5; d_gene: NA; abundance: NA; j_gene: TRBJ1-2; CDR3aa: CASSPSGSNYGYTF; CDR3nt: TGTGCCAGCAGCCCGTCGGGGTCAAACTATGGCTACACCTTC
v_gene: TRBV5-4; d_gene: TRBD1; abundance: NA; j_gene: TRBJ1-1; CDR3aa: CASSKPGQGLSTEAFF; CDR3nt: TGTGCCAGCAGCAAACCGGGACAGGGGCTGAGCACTGAAGCTTTCTTT
v_gene: TRBV10-1; d_gene: TRBD1; abundance: NA; j_gene: TRBJ2-2; CDR3aa: CASSDLFTGGLVSTGELFF; CDR3nt: TGCGCCAGCAGTGATCTATTCACAGGGGGGCTTGTTTCCACCGGGGAGCTGTTTTTT
v_gene: TRBV19; d_gene: NA; abundance: once; j_gene: TRBJ1-4; CDR3aa: CASSSPWRNREKLFF; CDR3nt: TGTGCCAGTAGTTCCCCCTGGAGAAACCGGGAAAAACTGTTTTTT
v_gene: TRBV7-2; d_gene: TRBD1; abundance: NA; j_gene: TRBJ1-6; CDR3aa: CASSEKGQGTGNSPLHF; CDR3nt: TGTGCCAGCAGCGAAAAGGGACAGGGGACAGGGAATTCACCCCTCCACTTT
v_gene: TRBV7-2; d_gene: TRBD2; abundance: NA; j_gene: TRBJ2-7; CDR3aa: CASSLRASSGGLSYEQYF; CDR3nt: TGTGCCAGCAGCTTAAGGGCTTCTAGCGGGGGCCTCTCCTACGAGCAGTACTTC
v_gene: TRBV7-8; d_gene: TRBD1; abundance: few; j_gene: TRBJ1-2; CDR3aa: CASSTWTGPYGYTF; CDR3nt: TGTGCCAGCAGCACATGGACAGGGCCATATGGCTACACCTTC
v_gene: TRBV27; d_gene: NA; abundance: NA; j_gene: TRBJ1-1; CDR3aa: CASSLPGQNTEAFF; CDR3nt: TGTGCCAGCAGTTTGCCGGGACAGAACACTGAAGCTTTCTTT
v_gene: TRBV19; d_gene: NA; abundance: NA; j_gene: TRBJ1-1; CDR3aa: CASSQPGRWNTEAFF; CDR3nt: TGTGCCAGTAGCCAACCGGGAAGGTGGAACACTGAAGCTTTCTTT
v_gene: TRBV5-1; d_gene: TRBD2; abundance: NA; j_gene: TRBJ2-1; CDR3aa: CASTLTSGSSQQFF; CDR3nt: TGCGCCAGCACCCTGACTAGCGGGTCCTCTCAGCAGTTCTTC
v_gene: TRBV27; d_gene: NA; abundance: NA; j_gene: TRBJ2-1; CDR3aa: CASRYGGEQFF; CDR3nt: TGTGCCAGCAGGTATGGGGGGGAGCAGTTCTTC
v_gene: TRBV7-2; d_gene: NA; abundance: once; j_gene: TRBJ1-1; CDR3aa: CASSLSPGVAFF; CDR3nt: TGTGCCAGCAGCTTATCCCCGGGTGTCGCTTTCTTT